The clone carrying this TCR beta chain occurred many times. Its antigen is not known. The TCR beta library used iRepertoire HTBI primers with Arm-PCR amplification of CDR3. TCRdb re-analysed the multiplex PCR reads in MiXCR, keeping a single row per CDR3 protein. Of around 300,000 distinct CDR3 sequences listed, 20% to 25% are singletons. These data are taken from a study of regulatory T cells in long-lasting Graves disease. Study-wide background: Disease was considered persistent Graves' disease after over 5 years of antithyroid drugs (with positive TSH receptor antibodies). Whole-study results and caveats: Persistent patients shared more public clonotypes (about 3,000) than newly diagnosed patients (under 1,000). Persistent-disease Graves' patients showed less TCR diversity than new cases.

Time point denoted: persistent/refractory GD, antithyroid drugs over 5 years with positive TRAb. TCR sequences were obtained from RNA taken from PBMCs. The sample in question was peripheral blood mononuclear cells (PBMCs), obtained when the disease was refractory, from a patient treated with antithyroid drugs. The source of this sequence is a female donor with Graves disease.

CDR3 coding DNA: TGTGCCAGCGGGGGGACAGGGGGCGAGGAGACCCAGTACTTC. It translates to CASGGTGGEETQYF. The chain has TRBV6-1 and TRBJ2-5; 12 bases fit TRBD1. This CDR3 region has 14 residues. V trimming: 8 bases; J trimming: 5 bases; junction bases outside the gene matches: 6. Germline V lookup: CDR1 MNHNS, CDR2 SASEGT.